The entry that follows covers one TCR beta chain sequence. The antigen remains unidentified. This sample stems from a study of beta chain features in type 1 diabetes. All of the isolated RNA was reverse transcribed, so expressed TCRB transcripts were sequenced. Assay used: immunoSEQ multiplex PCR; TCRdb lists only in-frame clones, some missing. This sample yields 350,000 or so clones, of which about 18% are seen a single time; around 0.044% belongs to the top ten. This CDR3 has 16 amino acids. Germline trimming cut 4 bases from V and 2 bases from J; bases unmatched to any gene: 6. Germline values: CDR1 SGDLS, CDR2 YYNGEE. General study points: Any PCR bias toward short templates would affect both groups alike.

V and J are TRBV9 and TRBJ2-3, with 11 bases fitting TRBD1. Sequenced sample: naive CD4+ T cells from blood. The clonotype originates from a woman under 30 in good health. The CDR3 DNA reads TGTGCCAGCAGCCCTCGGACAGGGGGCACCACAGATACGCAGTATTTT. Protein product: CASSPRTGGTTDTQYF.